These 25 T cell receptor beta chains were sequenced from one sample in a study of CD4 T cell repertoires and nickel. TCRdb re-called the RT-PCR reads with MiXCR, one entry per CDR3 protein. The sample comprises about 620 distinct CDR3 sequences, roughly two fifths of which are singletons, and roughly an eighth rests with the top ten. The sequencing sample was made of CD4+ T cells from blood, not recorded whether cultured. These receptors were taken from a human donor in a nickel allergy study, with or without nickel allergy (not recorded which). It is not recorded whether this sample comes from one donor or several.

The genes are TRBV7-8 and TRBJ2-3; 7 positions agree with TRBD1. The J segment lost 4 bases and the V segment lost 6 bases, leaving 19 bases of the junction unmatched. Germline CDR1 SGHVS, CDR2 FQNEAQ. The CDR3 is 18 residues long. CDR3 loop: CASRSQGPTGWGSDTQYF. The CDR3 DNA reads TGTGCCAGCAGATCCCAAGGGCCGACAGGGTGGGGGTCAGATACGCAGTATTTT.

The V gene is TRBV28, the J gene TRBJ2-2; D is possibly TRBD1 or TRBD2 (6 bases each). V lost 7 bases to trimming and J lost 5 bases, with 17 bases between them. This CDR3 contains 15 residues. Germline V gives CDR1 MDHEN, CDR2 SYDVKM. In nucleotides, the CDR3 is TGTGCCAGCAATCCTCGTCAGGGGAGGACCGGGGAGCTGTTTTTT. This encodes CASNPRQGRTGELFF.

This clonotype is deemed large. The chain links TRBV28 to TRBJ1-2, with 11 bases fitting TRBD1. With V trimmed by 5 bases and J by 4 bases, 6 bases remained unmatched. Germline assignment: CDR1 MDHEN and CDR2 SYDVKM. CDR3 length: 15 amino acids. The DNA for the CDR3 is TGTGCCAGCAGTCTTCGGACAGGGGGCTCCTATGGCTACACCTTC. Amino acids: CASSLRTGGSYGYTF.

This chain links TRBV27 with TRBJ2-7, with TRBD2 identical over 8 bases. CDR1 and CDR2 (germline): MNHEY, SMNVEV (reference sequence). The CDR3 contains 15 residues. V lost 2 bases and J lost 2; bases outside the gene matches: 5. CDR3 nucleotides: TGTGCCAGCAGTTTAGAGCGGGGGTTCGCCTACGAGCAGTACTTC. This translates into CASSLERGFAYEQYF.

This clonotype was observed a single time. The chain combines TRBV7-9 with TRBJ1-3, with no clear D. This CDR3 is 13 amino acids long. V shed 9 bases and J shed 0 bases, with 9 bases lying between them. Germline lookup yields CDR1 SEHNR and CDR2 FQNEAQ (reference sequence). The CDR3 protein is CARGPLSGNTIYF. For the CDR3, the DNA is TGTGCCAGAGGACCCCTCTCTGGAAACACCATATATTTT.

The V gene is TRBV6-2 or TRBV6-3, the J gene TRBJ2-7; 7 bases line up with TRBD2. The CDR3 runs 13 residues. V shed 5 bases and J 4 bases; nucleotides not matched to a gene: 5. From germline, CDR1 is MNHEY and CDR2 SVGEGT. This CDR3 reads CASSPSRGYEQYF. As DNA, the CDR3 is TGTGCCAGCAGTCCGTCGCGGGGGTACGAGCAGTACTTC.

This clonotype was seen only a few times. V gene TRBV11-2 combines with J gene TRBJ1-1; D may be TRBD1 (6 bases). CDR1 and CDR2 (germline): SGHAT, FQNNGV. The CDR3 is 15 amino acids. The V end was cut by 4 bases, the J end by 2 bases, with 14 bases between. CDR3 loop: CASSYLTGTNTEAFF. The CDR3 DNA reads as TGTGCCAGCAGCTACCTGACAGGAACCAACACTGAAGCTTTCTTT.

The table lists this clonotype with a few counts. This chain connects TRBV12-3 or TRBV12-4 to TRBJ1-1; D unclear. This CDR3 region has 14 residues. The germline V and J ends were trimmed by 2 bases and 5 bases, with 12 bases remaining between them. The CDR3 nucleotides read TGTGCCAGCAGTTTACAAGGTTTGGGGACTGAAGCTTTCTTT. Protein: CASSLQGLGTEAFF.

The chain couples TRBV4-2 to TRBJ2-1; D is possibly TRBD2 (6 bases). CDR3 size: 14 residues. Trimming removed 0 bases at V and 4 bases at J, with 7 bases between. Germline V CDR1 and CDR2: LGHNA, YNFKEQ. The CDR3 protein is CASSQEGGYNEQFF. The CDR3 coding sequence is TGTGCCAGCAGCCAAGAGGGGGGTTACAATGAGCAGTTCTTC.

J is TRBJ1-5 and V is TRBV27; perhaps TRBD1 as D (5 bases). The CDR3 consists of 13 residues. Germline V gene data show CDR1 as MNHEY and CDR2 as SMNVEV (reference sequence). Trimming took off 2 bases at V and 8 bases at J, with 10 bases between the two ends. CDR3 coding DNA: TGTGCCAGCAGTTTAAGGGGCAGGGAGCCCCAGCATTTT. Translated: CASSLRGREPQHF.

The chain combines TRBV18 with TRBJ1-1, with 8 bases matching TRBD1. Germline assignment: CDR1 KGHSH and CDR2 LQKENI. V lost 5 bases, J lost 3 bases, and 2 bases stayed unmatched. The CDR3 is made up of 13 amino acids. DNA of the CDR3: TGTGCCAGCTCATCGACAGGGGACACTGAAGCTTTCTTT. This translates into CASSSTGDTEAFF.

This clonotype was detected a few times. V is TRBV9 and J is TRBJ2-3; D may be TRBD1 (5 bases). V lost 4 bases and J lost 0, with 12 bases in between. Germline V gives CDR1 SGDLS, CDR2 YYNGEE. The CDR3 sequence is 15 residues long. This CDR3 reads CASSPRQSSTDTQYF. The CDR3 DNA reads as TGTGCCAGCAGCCCTAGACAGTCTAGCACAGATACGCAGTATTTT.

The J gene is TRBJ2-7, the V gene TRBV4-2, with D unresolved. V lost 1 base to trimming and J lost 0 bases, with 7 bases between them. CDR1 is LGHNA, CDR2 YNFKEQ, per germline. The CDR3 totals 14 residues. The CDR3 reads CASSQGSGSYEQYF. In DNA, the CDR3 is TGTGCCAGCAGCCAAGGTTCCGGCTCCTACGAGCAGTACTTC.

The CDR3: CSVGNRAAPRLQYF. DNA of the CDR3: TGCAGCGTGGGTAATAGGGCAGCCCCTAGGTTGCAGTACTTC. The chain carries TRBV29-1 and TRBJ2-7; D call uncertain. Trimming left V 6 bases short and J 9 bases short, with 24 bases between. The CDR3 length is 14 residues. Germline loops: CDR1 SQVTM, CDR2 ANQGSEA.

V is TRBV10-3 and J is TRBJ2-4; 7 positions match TRBD2. Germline V lookup: CDR1 ENHRY, CDR2 SYGVKD. V trimming: 8 bases; J trimming: 15 bases; junction bases outside the gene matches: 10. The length of the CDR3 is 11 residues. The CDR3 reads CAISSGGGRYF. CDR3 coding DNA: TGTGCCATCTCGTCGGGGGGAGGGCGGTACTTC.

The V and J genes are TRBV29-1 and TRBJ2-5; no clear D gene. The V end lost 6 bases, the J end lost 1 base, and 12 bases lay between the germline ends. This CDR3 contains 13 residues. Germline CDR1 reads SQVTM; CDR2 reads ANQGSEA. The CDR3 sequence is CSVVSYVQETQYF. In DNA, the CDR3 is TGCAGCGTCGTCAGTTACGTCCAAGAGACCCAGTACTTC. Using reference TRBV29-1 and TRBJ2-5 for the parts outside the CDR3, the full variable domain is SAVISQKPSRDICQRGTSLTIQCQVDSQVTMMFWYRQQPGQSLTLIATANQGSEATYESGFVIDKFPISRPNLTFSTLTVSNMSPEDSSIYLCSVVSYVQETQYFGPGTRLLVL.

The table lists this clonotype with a few counts. The genes are TRBV4-2 and TRBJ2-7; D call uncertain. The CDR3 runs 14 residues. Trimming stripped 0 bases from V and 2 bases from J, with 8 bases between. Germline V CDR1 and CDR2: LGHNA, YNFKEQ. The CDR3 here is CASSQELGAYEQYF. The DNA for the CDR3 is TGTGCCAGCAGCCAAGAGTTGGGTGCCTACGAGCAGTACTTC.

Judged by abundance, this clonotype is large. The rearrangement links TRBV29-1 to TRBJ2-7; 10 bases map to TRBD1. The CDR3 is 13 residues long. Trimming at V came to 3 bases and at J to 5 bases, leaving 4 bases not matched to a gene. Germline CDR1 SQVTM, CDR2 ANQGSEA. The CDR3 DNA follows: TGCAGCGTTGAGCGGGACAGGGGCCACGAGCAGTACTTC. It yields the protein CSVERDRGHEQYF.

The chain is built from TRBV10-3 and TRBJ1-5; D uncertain. CDR3 length: 17 amino acids. Deletions cut 0 bases from V and 3 bases from J, with 15 bases between. The germline CDR1 and CDR2 sequences are ENHRY and SYGVKD. CDR3 residues: CAISESRFTDPNQPQHF. The CDR3 coding sequence is TGTGCCATCAGTGAGTCGAGGTTCACCGACCCCAATCAGCCCCAGCATTTT.

The chain carries TRBV27 and TRBJ1-5; D is unclear. Germline CDR1 MNHEY, CDR2 SMNVEV (reference sequence). V lost 5 bases and J 3 bases, leaving 11 bases between the germline ends. The length of the CDR3 is 14 residues. CDR3 protein: CASSRRLDNQPQHF. CDR3 in DNA: TGTGCCAGCAGTCGGCGCTTAGACAATCAGCCCCAGCATTTT.

This clonotype appeared once. The DNA for the CDR3 is TGTGCCACCGGCTACAGGGGGCGAACTGAAGCTTTCTTT. The encoded protein is CATGYRGRTEAFF. This chain links TRBV15 with TRBJ1-1; 9 positions agree with TRBD1. V shed 8 bases, J shed 5 bases, and the junction held 6 bases outside the gene matches. The CDR3 spans 13 residues. Looked up from germline, CDR1 is LNHNV and CDR2 is YYDKDF (reference sequence).

This chain connects TRBV19 to TRBJ1-2, with 8 bases matching TRBD1. The CDR3 has 15 amino acids. V gave up 7 bases and J gave up 2 bases; unmatched junction bases: 9. Germline V gives CDR1 LNHDA, CDR2 SQIVND (reference sequence). CDR3: CASISGQGLNYGYTF. The DNA of the CDR3 is TGTGCCAGTATCAGCGGACAGGGACTCAACTATGGCTACACCTTC.

V and J are TRBV24-1 and TRBJ1-2; no firm D call. This CDR3 region has 13 residues. Trimming took 3 bases from V and 4 from J, leaving 8 bases between them. The germline CDR1 and CDR2 sequences are KGHDR and SFDVKD. In nucleotides, the CDR3 is TGTGCCACCAGTGATATGTTGGGCTATGGCTACACCTTC. It is translated as CATSDMLGYGYTF.

The chain couples TRBV12-3 or TRBV12-4 to TRBJ1-1; tentatively, D is TRBD1 (6 bases). This CDR3 is built from 14 residues. V was cut by 2 bases and J by 4 bases, with 11 bases left in between. The CDR3 spells CASSLQGIGTEAFF. The DNA for the CDR3 is TGTGCCAGCAGTTTACAGGGGATCGGCACTGAAGCTTTCTTT.

This clonotype is labeled large. This rearrangement joins TRBV12-3 or TRBV12-4 to TRBJ2-7; D is ambiguous. This CDR3 is 11 amino acids long. V was pared by 6 bases and J by 7 bases, with 10 bases between. This CDR3 reads CASRSGLEQYF. For the CDR3, the DNA is TGTGCCAGCAGGTCGGGTCTGGAGCAGTACTTC.